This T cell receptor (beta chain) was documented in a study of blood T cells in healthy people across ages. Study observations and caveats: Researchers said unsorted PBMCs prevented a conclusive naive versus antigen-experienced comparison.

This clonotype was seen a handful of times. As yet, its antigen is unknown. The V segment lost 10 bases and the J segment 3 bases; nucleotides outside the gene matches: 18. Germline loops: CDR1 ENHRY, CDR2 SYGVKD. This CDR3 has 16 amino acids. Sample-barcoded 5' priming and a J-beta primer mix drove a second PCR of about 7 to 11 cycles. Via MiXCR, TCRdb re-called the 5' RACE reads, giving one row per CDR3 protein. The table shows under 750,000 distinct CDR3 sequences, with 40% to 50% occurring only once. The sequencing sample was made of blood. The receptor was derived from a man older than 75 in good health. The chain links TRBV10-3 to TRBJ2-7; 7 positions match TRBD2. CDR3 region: CATAPFYLRELYEQYF. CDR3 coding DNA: TGTGCCACCGCCCCGTTCTATCTGCGGGAGCTCTACGAGCAGTACTTC.